Each of the 21 T cell receptor beta chains below was sequenced from the same sample in a study of identical twins. TCRdb called the 5' RACE reads again in MiXCR, with one record for every CDR3 protein. The sample holds about 520,000 distinct CDR3 sequences, roughly 21% seen once. This sample was shared with a second study, whose subject was T cells expressing NK-cell markers.

The sample was CD4+ T cells sorted from blood. These receptors were collected from a woman aged 18 to 35 in good health.

This clonotype was counted a few times. The V gene is TRBV20-1, the J gene TRBJ2-7, with D perhaps TRBD2 (5 bases). In germline, CDR1 is DFQATT, CDR2 SNEGSKA (reference sequence). The V end was cut by 5 bases, the J end by 7 bases, with 15 bases between. The CDR3 runs 12 residues. CDR3 nucleotide sequence: TGCAGTGCTGGCGGGCACGGTAGGGAGCAGTACTTC. It translates to CSAGGHGREQYF.

The chain uses TRBV11-2 and TRBJ2-5; D not resolved. The CDR3 has 15 residues. The V gene lost 4 bases and the J gene lost 2 bases, with 14 bases spanning the gap. The germline gives CDR1 SGHAT, CDR2 FQNNGV. In DNA, the CDR3 is TGTGCCAGCAGCTCGACTGGTTCCCCGCAAGAGACCCAGTACTTC. This codes for CASSSTGSPQETQYF. The variable domain in full, completed from reference TRBV11-2 and TRBJ2-5, reads EAGVAQSPRYKIIEKRQSVAFWCNPISGHATLYWYQQILGQGPKLLIQFQNNGVVDDSQLPKDRFSAERLKGVDSTLKIQPAKLEDSAVYLCASSSTGSPQETQYFGPGTRLLVL.

In its sample, this clonotype was seen a few times. The rearrangement joins TRBV6-5 to TRBJ1-6; D is unresolved. This CDR3 is built from 13 residues. Germline lookup yields CDR1 MNHEY and CDR2 SVGAGI. Trimming pared 0 bases from V and 7 bases from J, leaving 4 bases between. The CDR3 is CASSYSLNSPLHF. The CDR3 nucleotides are TGTGCCAGCAGTTACTCTTTGAATTCACCCCTCCACTTT.

The rearrangement joins TRBV10-3 to TRBJ2-5, with D possibly TRBD1 on 6 matching bases. The CDR3 is 13 residues long. With 3 bases removed from V and 3 bases from J, the gap between germline ends came to 8 bases. CDR1 and CDR2 (germline): ENHRY, SYGVKD. The CDR3 protein is CAISDRQEETQYF. CDR3 DNA sequence: TGTGCCATCAGTGATCGACAGGAAGAGACCCAGTACTTC.

This chain uses TRBV6-1 with TRBJ2-1; tentatively, D is TRBD2 (5 bases). Germline CDR1 MNHNS, CDR2 SASEGT. Trimming left V 6 bases short and J 2 bases short, with 14 bases between. The CDR3 extends over 15 amino acids. The CDR3 sequence: CASRATMSPYNEQFF. The DNA for the CDR3 is TGTGCCAGCAGGGCGACTATGTCCCCCTACAATGAGCAGTTCTTC.

In this sample, this clonotype turned up once. The V gene is TRBV12-3 or TRBV12-4, the J gene TRBJ2-2; 7 bases fit TRBD2. V gave up 7 bases and J gave up 5 bases; unmatched junction bases: 7. The CDR3 extends over 14 amino acids. This CDR3 is CASTPRGITGELFF. CDR3 coding DNA: TGTGCCAGCACCCCGCGGGGGATAACCGGGGAGCTGTTTTTT.

This clonotype has just a few counts. This chain uses TRBV5-1 with TRBJ2-5; 7 bases line up with TRBD1. The germline CDR1 and CDR2 sequences are SGHRS and YFSETQ. CDR3 length: 14 residues. V shed 2 bases and J 4 bases; nucleotides not matched to a gene: 5. Here the CDR3 DNA reads TGCGCCAGCAGCTTCGGACAGGTTTCAGAGACCCAGTACTTC. Translated, it gives CASSFGQVSETQYF.

The chain recombines TRBV7-2 with TRBJ2-1; 13 nucleotides agree with TRBD2. CDR3 length: 16 residues. Germline CDR1 is SGHTA and CDR2 is FQGNSA. After removal of 2 bases from V and 9 bases from J, the junction contained 7 bases not matched to a gene. CDR3 amino acids: CASSLRTSGSHVEQFF. CDR3 sequence (DNA): TGTGCCAGCAGCTTAAGGACTAGCGGGAGTCACGTTGAGCAGTTCTTC.

In its sample, this clonotype was seen a few times. This chain uses TRBV12-3 or TRBV12-4 with TRBJ1-5, with D maybe TRBD1 (6 bases). V was shortened by 3 bases and J by 3 bases, with 9 bases between the two germline ends. This CDR3 contains 14 residues. The DNA of the CDR3 is TGTGCCAGCAGTTTGAGGGGGGTCAATCAGCCCCAGCATTTT. It specifies CASSLRGVNQPQHF.

The chain couples TRBV27 to TRBJ2-7; D assignment may be TRBD1 or TRBD2 (7 bases each). The CDR3 length is 15 residues. Germline-derived CDR1 and CDR2 are MNHEY and SMNVEV (reference sequence). The V end was cut by 6 bases, the J end by 2 bases, with 17 bases between. CDR3 sequence (DNA): TGTGCCAGCAGACTGCGGGGGACAGCGACCTACGAGCAGTACTTC. This encodes CASRLRGTATYEQYF.

This sequence joins TRBV10-3 and TRBJ2-1; 11 bases are shared with TRBD2. Germline V gives CDR1 ENHRY, CDR2 SYGVKD. The trim removed 8 bases at V and 3 bases at J, leaving 12 bases unmatched. The CDR3 sequence is 17 residues long. CDR3 nucleotides: TGTGCCATCGGCGGAATAGCGGGGGGGCGGCGCTACAATGAGCAGTTCTTC. It is translated as CAIGGIAGGRRYNEQFF.

This clonotype appeared a few times. The V and J genes are TRBV20-1 and TRBJ2-1; TRBD2 aligns across 9 bases. CDR3 length: 12 residues. V shed 0 bases and J 15 bases; nucleotides not matched to a gene: 6. Germline lookup yields CDR1 DFQATT and CDR2 SNEGSKA (reference sequence). CDR3 coding DNA: TGCAGTGCTAGAGACCTTAGCGGGAGACGGTTCTTC. It codes for CSARDLSGRRFF.

This clonotype was observed a handful of times. This chain uses TRBV2 with TRBJ1-1; D may be TRBD1 (5 bases). V dropped 4 bases and J dropped 8 bases, with 5 bases sitting between them. This CDR3 region has 10 residues. Germline V CDR1 and CDR2: SNHLY, FYNNEI. CDR3: CASSGTEAFF. The CDR3 DNA follows: TGTGCCAGCAGTGGGACAGAAGCTTTCTTT.

Ten or more counts support this clonotype. The CDR3 sequence: CASSRPGGALNEQFF. CDR3 sequence (DNA): TGTGCCAGCAGCCGTCCCGGGGGGGCTCTCAATGAGCAGTTCTTC. This rearrangement joins TRBV3-1 to TRBJ2-1, with 8 bases matching TRBD2. V gave up 4 bases and J gave up 6 bases; unmatched junction bases: 8. Germline-derived CDR1 and CDR2 are LGHDT and YNNKEL (reference sequence). This CDR3 is built from 15 residues.

CDR3 DNA: TGTGCCAGCACACGGACTCAGGGAGACGAGCAGTACTTC. Its translation is CASTRTQGDEQYF. V gene TRBV6-1 combines with J gene TRBJ2-7; the D call may be TRBD1 or TRBD2 (5 bases each). Trimming stripped 7 bases from V and 5 bases from J, with 15 bases between. The CDR3 runs to 13 residues. Germline V lookup: CDR1 MNHNS, CDR2 SASEGT.

The table lists this clonotype with a few counts. V gene TRBV9 combines with J gene TRBJ2-5, with 7 positions matching TRBD2. CDR1 is SGDLS and CDR2 is YYNGEE in the germline V gene. V was clipped by 0 bases and J by 3 bases; unmatched bases: 5. The CDR3 has 15 residues. The chain's CDR3 is CASSVGPSGKETQYF. The CDR3, as DNA: TGTGCCAGCAGCGTAGGGCCTAGCGGCAAAGAGACCCAGTACTTC.

This clonotype turned up a few times. The V call is TRBV6-1, the J call TRBJ2-7; 7 bases map to TRBD1. V shed 7 bases, J shed 4 bases, and the junction held 10 bases outside the gene matches. The CDR3 loop spans 14 amino acids. CDR1 and CDR2 from the germline V gene are MNHNS and SASEGT. This chain's CDR3 is CASTGPGQWYEQYF. CDR3 coding DNA: TGTGCCAGCACAGGGCCGGGACAGTGGTACGAGCAGTACTTC.

This rearrangement joins TRBV20-1 to TRBJ2-1, with D possibly TRBD2 on 6 matching bases. The CDR3 runs to 14 residues. Between the trimmed V and J ends, which lost 2 bases and 9 bases, there was a span of 17 bases. CDR1 is DFQATT and CDR2 is SNEGSKA in the germline V gene (reference sequence). The CDR3 is CSARWSGPWSEQFF. As DNA, the CDR3 is TGCAGTGCTAGATGGAGCGGGCCGTGGTCTGAGCAGTTCTTC.

The rearrangement joins TRBV7-3 to TRBJ2-2, with D tentatively TRBD1 or TRBD2 (7 bases each). The CDR3 totals 15 residues. Looked up from germline, CDR1 is SGHTA and CDR2 is FQGTGA. V lost 4 bases and J 5 bases, leaving 14 bases between the germline ends. CDR3 residues: CASSSHRGGTGELFF. The CDR3 DNA is TGTGCCAGCAGCTCACACAGGGGAGGGACCGGGGAGCTGTTTTTT.

The genes are TRBV7-2 and TRBJ2-7; 8 positions match TRBD2. The ends lost 0 bases at V and 2 bases at J; junction bases unmatched: 9. The CDR3 is 17 residues long. Germline V gives CDR1 SGHTA, CDR2 FQGNSA. CDR3 sequence reads: CASSLARLAGPTYEQYF. CDR3 sequence (DNA): TGTGCCAGCAGCTTAGCGCGGCTAGCGGGCCCAACCTACGAGCAGTACTTC.

The CDR3 coding sequence is TGTGCCAGCAGTTTGGGACTTGGCAGGGGGTACAATGAGCAGTTCTTC. Translating gives CASSLGLGRGYNEQFF. The V and J genes are TRBV12-3 or TRBV12-4 and TRBJ2-1; perhaps TRBD1 as D (7 bases). V was shortened by 3 bases and J by 4 bases, with 16 bases between the two germline ends. CDR3 size: 16 residues.